This T cell receptor beta chain was recorded in a study of blood T cell repertoires in COVID-19. Study overall: Acute and convalescent COVID-19 specimens originated in the United States, Italy and Spain. The analysed material was cDNA or gDNA that came from T cells, B-cell-depleted T cells, or PBMCs.

Study processing details: Estimation of nucleated cell counts relied on the amplification of reference gene primers. The data were produced by immunoSEQ multiplex PCR, yet TCRdb's version contains in-frame clones alone and is incomplete. Clone size and V and J calls were adopted from that table, with D and trimming inferred from the DNA. The sample carries roughly 240,000 clones, approximately 87% recorded once. The CDR3 is made up of 13 amino acids. Germline values: CDR1 MNHEY, CDR2 SVGAGI. V lost 9 bases to trimming and J lost 7 bases; unmatched junction nucleotides: 2. The rearrangement joins TRBV6-5 to TRBJ2-1; 14 nucleotides match TRBD2. The specimen sequenced was peripheral blood. This TCR was sampled from a man between 60 and 75 years old who had recovered from COVID-19. CDR3 nucleotide sequence: TGTGCCAGTAGGACTAGCGGGGGGAATGAGCAGTTCTTC. Amino acids: CASRTSGGNEQFF.